This T cell receptor beta chain was retrieved from a study of blood T cell repertoires in COVID-19. Assay: immunoSEQ multiplex PCR; the TCRdb copy retains only in-frame clones and omits some. The sample shows fewer than 200,000 clones, about 90% of them seen only once. The germline CDR1 and CDR2 sequences are LGHNA and YNFKEQ. CDR3 length equals 17 residues. Trimming took 0 bases from V and 1 from J; bases not matched to a gene: 7. The rearrangement joins TRBV4-2 to TRBJ2-5, with TRBD2 matching over 8 bases. Input material: peripheral blood. The source of this sequence is a man in his forties or fifties with active or convalescent COVID-19. The CDR3 nucleotides are TGTGCCAGCAGCCAAGATGGGGCGGGGGGCGTCCAAGAGACCCAGTACTTC. This gives the protein CASSQDGAGGVQETQYF.